What follows describes a single T cell receptor beta chain. Its matching antigen is unknown. ViraFEST used viral peptide pools to expand antigen-specific CD4+ T cells before sequencing. Having been cultured for 10 days, the cells underwent CD4+ T cell isolation. Fresh IL-2-containing medium replaced half the medium on days 3 and 7. The table came from immunoSEQ multiplex PCR; TCRdb's copy has only in-frame clones and leaves some out. Among tens of thousands of clones listed, around two thirds were seen once. The CDR3 consists of 13 residues. The V end was cut by 3 bases, the J end by 2 bases, with 7 bases between. The data are from a study of vaccination effects on CD4 cells after COVID-19. Overall study findings and caveats: Missing from the study were early post-infection timepoints, and its convalescent patients were few. The study found marked clonal contraction of infection- and vaccine-induced clones late after vaccination.

The chain carries TRBV12-3 or TRBV12-4 and TRBJ2-5, with D hard to call. This sample comprised CD4+ T cells from PBMCs cultured with HCoV-229E spike peptides, obtained before COVID-19 vaccination. This clonotype originated in a human donor who received a COVID-19 vaccine. In DNA form, the CDR3 reads TGTGCCAGCAGTTTCCCCGGGCAAGAGACCCAGTACTTC. It codes for CASSFPGQETQYF.